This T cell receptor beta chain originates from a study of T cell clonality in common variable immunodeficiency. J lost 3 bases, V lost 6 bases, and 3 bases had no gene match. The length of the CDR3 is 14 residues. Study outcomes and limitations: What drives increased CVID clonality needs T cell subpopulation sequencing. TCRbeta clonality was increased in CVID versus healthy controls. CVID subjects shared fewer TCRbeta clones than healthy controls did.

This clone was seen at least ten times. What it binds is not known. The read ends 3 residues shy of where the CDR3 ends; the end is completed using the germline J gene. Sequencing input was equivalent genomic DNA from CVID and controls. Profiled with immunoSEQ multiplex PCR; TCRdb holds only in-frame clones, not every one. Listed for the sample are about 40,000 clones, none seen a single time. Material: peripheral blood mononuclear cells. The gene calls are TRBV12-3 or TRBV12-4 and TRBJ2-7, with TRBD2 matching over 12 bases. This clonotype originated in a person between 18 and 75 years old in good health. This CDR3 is CASSLTSGGYEQYF. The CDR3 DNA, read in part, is TGTGCCAGCAGCTTGACTAGCGGGGGCTACGAG.